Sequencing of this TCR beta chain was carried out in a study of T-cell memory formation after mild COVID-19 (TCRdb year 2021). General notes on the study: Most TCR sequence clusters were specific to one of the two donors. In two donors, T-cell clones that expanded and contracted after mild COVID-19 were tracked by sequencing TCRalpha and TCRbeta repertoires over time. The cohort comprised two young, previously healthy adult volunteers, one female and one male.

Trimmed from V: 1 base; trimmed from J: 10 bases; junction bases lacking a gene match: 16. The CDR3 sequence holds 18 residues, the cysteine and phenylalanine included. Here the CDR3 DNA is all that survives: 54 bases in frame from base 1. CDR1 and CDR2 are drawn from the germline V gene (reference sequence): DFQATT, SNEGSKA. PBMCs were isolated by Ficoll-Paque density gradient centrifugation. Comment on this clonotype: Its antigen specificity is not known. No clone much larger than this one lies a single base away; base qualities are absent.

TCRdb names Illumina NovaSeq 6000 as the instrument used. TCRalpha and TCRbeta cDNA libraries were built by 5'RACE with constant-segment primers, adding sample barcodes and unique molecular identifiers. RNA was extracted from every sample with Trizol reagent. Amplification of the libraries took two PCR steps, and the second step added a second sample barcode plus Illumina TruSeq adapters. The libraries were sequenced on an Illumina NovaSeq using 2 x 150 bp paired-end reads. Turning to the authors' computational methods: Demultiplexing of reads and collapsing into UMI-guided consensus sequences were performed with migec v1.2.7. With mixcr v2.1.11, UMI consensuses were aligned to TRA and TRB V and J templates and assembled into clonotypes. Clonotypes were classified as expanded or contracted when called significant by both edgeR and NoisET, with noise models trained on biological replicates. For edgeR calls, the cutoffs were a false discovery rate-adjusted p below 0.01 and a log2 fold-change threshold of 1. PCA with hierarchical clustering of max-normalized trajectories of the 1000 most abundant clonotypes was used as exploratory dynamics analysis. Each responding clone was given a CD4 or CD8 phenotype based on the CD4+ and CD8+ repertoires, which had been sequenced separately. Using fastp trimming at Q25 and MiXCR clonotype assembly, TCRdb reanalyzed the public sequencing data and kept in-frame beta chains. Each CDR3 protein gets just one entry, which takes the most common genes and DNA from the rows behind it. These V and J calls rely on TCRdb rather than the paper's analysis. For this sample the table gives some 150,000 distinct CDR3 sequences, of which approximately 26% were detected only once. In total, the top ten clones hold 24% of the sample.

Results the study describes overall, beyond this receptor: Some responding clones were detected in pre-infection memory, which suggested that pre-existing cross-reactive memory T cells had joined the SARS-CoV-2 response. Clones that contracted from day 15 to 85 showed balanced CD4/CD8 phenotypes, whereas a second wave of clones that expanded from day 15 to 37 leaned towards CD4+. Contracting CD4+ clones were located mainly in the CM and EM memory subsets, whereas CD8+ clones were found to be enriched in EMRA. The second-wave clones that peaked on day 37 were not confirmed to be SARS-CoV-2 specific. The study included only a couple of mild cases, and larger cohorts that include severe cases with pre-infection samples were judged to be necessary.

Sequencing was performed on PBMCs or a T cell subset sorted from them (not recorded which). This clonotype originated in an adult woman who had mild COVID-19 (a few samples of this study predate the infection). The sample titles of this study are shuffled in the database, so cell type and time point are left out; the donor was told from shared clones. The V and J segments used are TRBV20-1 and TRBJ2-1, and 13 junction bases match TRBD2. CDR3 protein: CSARGLGLAGNEYREQFF. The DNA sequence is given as TGCAGTGCTAGAGGTTTGGGACTAGCGGGAAATGAGTATCGGGAGCAGTTCTTC.